One and the same sample provided the 17 T cell receptor beta chains below, sequenced in a study of technical replicates of blood from a handful of donors. Sequenced by immunoSEQ multiplex PCR; TCRdb stores in-frame clones only, minus some. This table has around 92,000 clones, 90% to 96% appearing once. Sequencing was performed on T cells isolated from PBMCs. All receptors derive from a human donor in good health.

The gene calls are TRBV27 and TRBJ1-4; D is ambiguous. V was pared by 4 bases and J by 5 bases, with 29 bases between. The CDR3 sequence is 20 residues long. In germline, CDR1 is MNHEY, CDR2 SMNVEV (reference sequence). The chain's CDR3 is CASSWWVREGRAGLNEKLFF. Here the CDR3 DNA reads TGTGCCAGCAGTTGGTGGGTAAGGGAAGGCCGGGCGGGGTTGAATGAAAAACTGTTTTTT.

This chain connects TRBV28 to TRBJ1-5; D uncertain. The CDR3 is made up of 13 amino acids. Germline V CDR1 and CDR2: MDHEN, SYDVKM. V was shortened by 8 bases and J by 2 bases, with 10 bases between the two germline ends. The chain's CDR3 is CASRGSGNQPQHF. Written as DNA, the CDR3 is TGTGCCAGCCGGGGTTCTGGCAATCAGCCCCAGCATTTT. Supplemented by reference TRBV28 and TRBJ1-5, the full variable domain reads DVKVTQSSRYLVKRTGEKVFLECVQDMDHENMFWYRQDPGLGLRLIYFSYDVKMKEKGDIPEGYSVSREKKERFSLILESASTNQTSMYLCASRGSGNQPQHFGDGTRLSIL.

The genes are TRBV4-1 and TRBJ2-7; 10 bases map to TRBD2. Germline CDR1 reads MGHRA; CDR2 reads YSYEKL. This CDR3 spans 18 amino acids. V was clipped by 2 bases and J by 3 bases; unmatched bases: 13. CDR3 DNA sequence: TGCGCCAGCAGCCAACTGTCTTCTCTAGCGGGGGTTTTCTACGAGCAGTACTTC. Translation: CASSQLSSLAGVFYEQYF.

A single count supports this clone. J is TRBJ1-2 and V is TRBV29-1; D unclear. The CDR3 contains 15 residues. V was pared by 6 bases and J by 0 bases, with 17 bases between. Germline CDR1 is SQVTM and CDR2 is ANQGSEA. The CDR3 here is CSVLPGTASNYGYTF. Written as DNA, the CDR3 is TGCAGCGTCTTACCTGGTACAGCTTCTAACTATGGCTACACCTTC. Filled out from reference TRBV29-1 and TRBJ1-2, the complete variable domain reads SAVISQKPSRDICQRGTSLTIQCQVDSQVTMMFWYRQQPGQSLTLIATANQGSEATYESGFVIDKFPISRPNLTFSTLTVSNMSPEDSSIYLCSVLPGTASNYGYTFGSGTRLTVV.

The chain recombines TRBV6-1 with TRBJ2-3, with D perhaps TRBD2 (5 bases). From germline, CDR1 is MNHNS and CDR2 SASEGT. The CDR3 spans 13 residues. V was clipped by 10 bases and J by 3 bases, with 14 bases between them. CDR3 sequence (DNA): TGTGCCACCACACTAGTGAGGACAGATACGCAGTATTTT. Translation: CATTLVRTDTQYF.

Concerning this clone: The junction departs from germline at one end; a sequencing error may be responsible. The chain uses TRBV28 and TRBJ1-5, with 7 bases identical to TRBD1. CDR3 length: 12 amino acids. The V gene's germline CDR1 is MDHEN and CDR2 SYDVKM. The CDR3 region is CASSLPETGKYF. The DNA of the CDR3 is TGTGCCAGCAGTTTGCCCGAGACAGGGAAGTATTTT. Combining the CDR3 with reference TRBV28 and TRBJ1-5 gives the whole variable domain DVKVTQSSRYLVKRTGEKVFLECVQDMDHENMFWYRQDPGLGLRLIYFSYDVKMKEKGDIPEGYSVSREKKERFSLILESASTNQTSMYLCASSLPETGKYFGDGTRLSIL.

The chain couples TRBV18 to TRBJ2-3, with D possibly matching TRBD1 (5 bases). Germline CDR1 KGHSH, CDR2 LQKENI. The CDR3 has 16 amino acids. Trimming took 2 bases from V and 3 from J, leaving 15 bases between them. The CDR3 DNA sequence: TGTGCCAGCTCACCAACGGTGCAGGGTCTGACAGATACGCAGTATTTT. Translation: CASSPTVQGLTDTQYF.

This chain links TRBV7-9 with TRBJ2-7, with TRBD2 matching over 8 bases. This CDR3 comprises 13 residues. After removal of 7 bases from V and 3 bases from J, the junction contained 5 bases not matched to a gene. The germline V gene encodes CDR1 SEHNR and CDR2 FQNEAQ (reference sequence). The CDR3 is CASTPGLVYEQYF. The CDR3 nucleotides are TGTGCCAGCACCCCGGGACTAGTCTACGAGCAGTACTTC.

In its sample, this clone was seen once. The gene calls are TRBV5-5 and TRBJ2-7; 7 bases line up with TRBD1. The germline gives CDR1 SGHKS, CDR2 YYEKEE (reference sequence). V lost 3 bases and J lost 2; bases outside the gene matches: 11. CDR3 length: 16 amino acids. CDR3 in amino acids: CASSSRSGTAAYEQYF. The CDR3 coding sequence is TGTGCCAGCAGCTCGCGATCCGGGACAGCGGCCTACGAGCAGTACTTC.

In its sample, this clone was seen a few times. This chain links TRBV9 with TRBJ2-5, with D maybe TRBD2 (6 bases). V was shortened by 4 bases and J by 5 bases, with 18 bases between the two germline ends. CDR3 size: 15 residues. Germline CDR1 is SGDLS and CDR2 is YYNGEE. The CDR3 nucleotides read TGTGCCAGCAGCTCAAGGGGACTCTCAGGGGAGACCCAGTACTTC. As protein: CASSSRGLSGETQYF. The variable domain in full, completed from reference TRBV9 and TRBJ2-5, reads DSGVTQTPKHLITATGQRVTLRCSPRSGDLSVYWYQQSLDQGLQFLIQYYNGEERAKGNILERFSAQQFPDLHSELNLSSLELGDSALYFCASSSRGLSGETQYFGPGTRLLVL.

The V call is TRBV5-6, the J call TRBJ2-3, with 8 bases identical to TRBD1. After removal of 3 bases from V and 1 base from J, the junction contained 7 bases not matched to a gene. The CDR3 loop spans 16 amino acids. CDR1 and CDR2 (germline): SGHDT, YYEEEE. Here the CDR3 reads CASSSHRGERTDTQYF. The CDR3 DNA reads TGTGCCAGCAGCTCCCACAGGGGGGAACGCACAGATACGCAGTATTTT. Drawing the rest from reference TRBV5-6 and TRBJ2-3, the complete variable domain is DAGVTQSPTHLIKTRGQQVTLRCSPKSGHDTVSWYQQALGQGPQFIFQYYEEEERQRGNFPDRFSGHQFPNYSSELNVNALLLGDSALYLCASSSHRGERTDTQYFGPGTRLTVL.

The chain combines TRBV27 with TRBJ2-5, with 9 bases aligning to TRBD1. V gave up 6 bases and J gave up 5 bases; unmatched junction bases: 13. CDR3 length equals 16 residues. Germline lookup yields CDR1 MNHEY and CDR2 SMNVEV (reference sequence). The CDR3 protein is CASSPARTGGLETQYF. CDR3 DNA: TGTGCCAGCAGCCCGGCCCGAACAGGGGGCCTTGAGACCCAGTACTTC.

V is TRBV5-4 and J is TRBJ1-1; weak D call: TRBD1 (6 bases). The CDR3 consists of 14 residues. Trimming cost V 3 bases and J 4 bases, with 13 bases left between them. Germline V CDR1 and CDR2: SGHNT, YYREEE (reference sequence). In nucleotides, the CDR3 is TGTGCCAGCAGCTCCTCGACAGGAAGCACTGAAGCTTTCTTT. Encoded protein: CASSSSTGSTEAFF.

V is TRBV7-9 and J is TRBJ1-1; tentative D call: TRBD1 (6 bases). The length of the CDR3 is 17 residues. V was clipped by 5 bases and J by 4 bases, with 23 bases between them. Looked up from germline, CDR1 is SEHNR and CDR2 is FQNEAQ (reference sequence). The CDR3 DNA reads TGTGCCAGCAGCGCCGAGCTACAGGGAAGTTTTAGCACTGAAGCTTTCTTT. Translating it yields CASSAELQGSFSTEAFF.

The chain employs TRBV10-2 and TRBJ2-5, with 9 bases identical to TRBD2. J was trimmed by 2 bases and V by 6 bases; bases with no gene match: 7. This CDR3 spans 15 amino acids. Germline assignment: CDR1 WSHSY and CDR2 SAAADI. CDR3 region: CASRVSGGRQETQYF. CDR3 in DNA: TGCGCCAGCAGGGTTAGCGGGGGCCGACAAGAGACCCAGTACTTC.

The chain is built from TRBV19 and TRBJ2-5, with D maybe TRBD2 (5 bases). Germline CDR1 LNHDA, CDR2 SQIVND (reference sequence). The CDR3 consists of 10 residues. The CDR3 sequence: CAAGGETQYF. In nucleotides, the CDR3 is TGTGCGGCGGGCGGGGAGACCCAGTACTTC.

This clone came up once. The genes are TRBV6-5 and TRBJ1-5; D gene unclear. V was pared by 0 bases and J by 2 bases, with 8 bases between. The germline V gene has CDR1 MNHEY and CDR2 SVGAGI. The CDR3 has 15 amino acids. This chain's CDR3 is CASSYSSGGNQPQHF. As DNA, the CDR3 is TGTGCCAGCAGTTACTCGTCGGGTGGCAATCAGCCCCAGCATTTT.